This T cell receptor (beta chain) was profiled in a study of PD-L1 blockade in urothelial cancer. For the study at large: Prior chemotherapy regimens per patient numbered 0 to 3.

Germline V gene lookup returns CDR1 LGHNA and CDR2 YSLEER. The CDR3 is made up of 20 amino acids. The V and J ends lost 0 bases and 0 bases, in that order; junction bases with no gene match: 15. Time point in this sample: peripheral blood 6 weeks after treatment start. The patients' disease, urothelial carcinoma, was locally advanced or metastatic. Every PCR was spiked with synthetic TCR analog templates. Repertoires were generated with immunoSEQ multiplex PCR, while TCRdb's copy carries only in-frame clones and drops some. Here the sample spans fewer than 85,000 clones, roughly 90% being singletons. The sequences come from PBMCs, collected around atezolizumab (anti-PD-L1) treatment. The TCR originated in a man between 60 and 75 years old with urothelial cancer. The V gene is TRBV4-3, the J gene TRBJ2-3, with 7 bases matching TRBD1. The CDR3 DNA follows: TGCGCCAGCAGCCAAGATAGGGGTCGGACAGGCTCCACTAGCACAGATACGCAGTATTTT. Protein product: CASSQDRGRTGSTSTDTQYF.